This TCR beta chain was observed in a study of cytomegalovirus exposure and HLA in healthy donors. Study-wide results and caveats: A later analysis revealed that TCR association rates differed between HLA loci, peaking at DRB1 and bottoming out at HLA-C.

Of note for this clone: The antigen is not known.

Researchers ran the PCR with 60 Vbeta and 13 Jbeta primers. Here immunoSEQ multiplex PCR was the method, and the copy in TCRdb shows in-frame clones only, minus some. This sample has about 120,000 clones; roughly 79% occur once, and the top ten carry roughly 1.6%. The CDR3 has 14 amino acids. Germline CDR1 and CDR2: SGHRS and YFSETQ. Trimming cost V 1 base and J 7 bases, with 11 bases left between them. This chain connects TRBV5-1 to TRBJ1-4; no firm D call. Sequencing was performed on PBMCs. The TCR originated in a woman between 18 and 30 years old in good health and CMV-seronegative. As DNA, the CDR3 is TGCGCCAGCAGCTTGCGGGGTTCAGGTGAAAAACTGTTTTTT. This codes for CASSLRGSGEKLFF.